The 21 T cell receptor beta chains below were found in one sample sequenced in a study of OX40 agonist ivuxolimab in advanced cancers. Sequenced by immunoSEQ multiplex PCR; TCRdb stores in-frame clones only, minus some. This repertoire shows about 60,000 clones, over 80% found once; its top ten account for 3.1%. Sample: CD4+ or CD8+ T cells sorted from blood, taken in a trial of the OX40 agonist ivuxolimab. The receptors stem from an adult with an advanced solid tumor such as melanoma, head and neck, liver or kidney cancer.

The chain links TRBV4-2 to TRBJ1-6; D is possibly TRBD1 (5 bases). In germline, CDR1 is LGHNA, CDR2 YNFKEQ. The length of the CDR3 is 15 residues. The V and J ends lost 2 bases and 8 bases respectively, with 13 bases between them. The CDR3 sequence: CASSQPDSIYSPLHF. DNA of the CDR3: TGTGCCAGCAGCCAACCTGACAGTATCTATTCACCCCTCCACTTT.

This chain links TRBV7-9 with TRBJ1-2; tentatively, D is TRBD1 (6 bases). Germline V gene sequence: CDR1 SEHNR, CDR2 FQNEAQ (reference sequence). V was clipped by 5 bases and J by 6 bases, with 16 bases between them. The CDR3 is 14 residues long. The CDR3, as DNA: TGTGCCAGCAGCATCCAGAGGGGGAGCGATGGCTACACCTTC. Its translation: CASSIQRGSDGYTF.

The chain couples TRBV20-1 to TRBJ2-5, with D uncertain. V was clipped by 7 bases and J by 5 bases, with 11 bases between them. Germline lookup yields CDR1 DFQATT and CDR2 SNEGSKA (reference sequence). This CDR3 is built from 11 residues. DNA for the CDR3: TGCAGTGGAGAACTTGGGGAGACCCAGTACTTC. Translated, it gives CSGELGETQYF.

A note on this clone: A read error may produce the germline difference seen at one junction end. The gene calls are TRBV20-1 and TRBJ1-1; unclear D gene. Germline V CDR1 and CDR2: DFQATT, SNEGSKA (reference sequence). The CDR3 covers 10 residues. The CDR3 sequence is CSARSSDGKF. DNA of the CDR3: TGCAGTGCTAGATCTTCGGACGGAAAGTTT.

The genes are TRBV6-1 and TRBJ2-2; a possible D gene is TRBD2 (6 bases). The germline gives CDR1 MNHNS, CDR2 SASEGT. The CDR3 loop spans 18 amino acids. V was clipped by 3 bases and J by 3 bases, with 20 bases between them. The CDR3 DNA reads TGTGCCAGCAGTGACCTGGGACTCCACGGAACGTACACCGGGGAGCTGTTTTTT. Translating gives CASSDLGLHGTYTGELFF.

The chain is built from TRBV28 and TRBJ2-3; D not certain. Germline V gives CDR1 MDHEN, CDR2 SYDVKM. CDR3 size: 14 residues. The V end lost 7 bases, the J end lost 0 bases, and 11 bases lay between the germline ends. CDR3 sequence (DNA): TGTGCCAGCATCCGGGCCGACAGCACAGATACGCAGTATTTT. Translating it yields CASIRADSTDTQYF.

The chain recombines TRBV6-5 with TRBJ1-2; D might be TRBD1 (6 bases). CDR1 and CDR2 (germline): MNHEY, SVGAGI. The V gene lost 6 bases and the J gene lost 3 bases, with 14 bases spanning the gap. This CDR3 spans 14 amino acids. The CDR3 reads CASSESGDHYGYTF. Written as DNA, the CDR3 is TGTGCCAGCAGCGAATCAGGGGATCACTATGGCTACACCTTC.

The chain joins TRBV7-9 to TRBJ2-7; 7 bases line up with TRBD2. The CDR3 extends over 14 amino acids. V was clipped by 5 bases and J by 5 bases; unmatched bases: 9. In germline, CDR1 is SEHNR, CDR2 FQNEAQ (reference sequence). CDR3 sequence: CASSLSGSSHEQYF. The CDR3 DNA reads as TGTGCCAGCAGCCTTAGCGGGTCTTCCCACGAGCAGTACTTC.

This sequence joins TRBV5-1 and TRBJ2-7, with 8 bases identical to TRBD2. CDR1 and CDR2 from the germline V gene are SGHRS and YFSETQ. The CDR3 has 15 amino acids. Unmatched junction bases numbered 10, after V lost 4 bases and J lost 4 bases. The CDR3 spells CASSGDGTRLYEQYF. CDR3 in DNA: TGCGCCAGCAGCGGGGACGGGACTAGACTGTACGAGCAGTACTTC.

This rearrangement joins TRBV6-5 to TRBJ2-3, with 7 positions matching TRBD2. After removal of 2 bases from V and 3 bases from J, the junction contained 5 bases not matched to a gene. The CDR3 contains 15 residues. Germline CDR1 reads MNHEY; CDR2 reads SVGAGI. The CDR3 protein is CASSYGGGGTDTQYF. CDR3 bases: TGTGCCAGCAGTTACGGGGGGGGAGGTACAGATACGCAGTATTTT.

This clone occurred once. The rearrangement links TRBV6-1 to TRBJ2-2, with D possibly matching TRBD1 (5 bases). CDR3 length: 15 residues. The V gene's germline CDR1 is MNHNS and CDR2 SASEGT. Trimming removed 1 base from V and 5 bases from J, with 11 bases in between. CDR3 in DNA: TGTGCCAGCAGTGAAGGCATGGGGCGGACCGGGGAGCTGTTTTTT. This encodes CASSEGMGRTGELFF.

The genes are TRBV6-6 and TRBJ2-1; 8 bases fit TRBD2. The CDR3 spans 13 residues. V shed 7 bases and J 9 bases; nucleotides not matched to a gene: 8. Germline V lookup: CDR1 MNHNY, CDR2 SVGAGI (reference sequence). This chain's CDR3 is CASILAGGPEQFF. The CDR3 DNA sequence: TGTGCCAGCATCCTCGCGGGGGGCCCTGAGCAGTTCTTC.

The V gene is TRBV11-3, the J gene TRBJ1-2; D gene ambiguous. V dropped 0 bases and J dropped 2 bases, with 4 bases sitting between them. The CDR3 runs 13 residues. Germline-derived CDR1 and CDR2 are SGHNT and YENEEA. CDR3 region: CASSLDWNYGYTF. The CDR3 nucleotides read TGTGCCAGCAGCTTAGATTGGAACTATGGCTACACCTTC.

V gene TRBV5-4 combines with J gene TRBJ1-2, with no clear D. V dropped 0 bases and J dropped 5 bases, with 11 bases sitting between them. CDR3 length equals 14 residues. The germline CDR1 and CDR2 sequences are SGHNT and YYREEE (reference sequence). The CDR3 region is CASSLDRKGYGYTF. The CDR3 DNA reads TGTGCCAGCAGCTTGGACCGGAAAGGGTATGGCTACACCTTC.

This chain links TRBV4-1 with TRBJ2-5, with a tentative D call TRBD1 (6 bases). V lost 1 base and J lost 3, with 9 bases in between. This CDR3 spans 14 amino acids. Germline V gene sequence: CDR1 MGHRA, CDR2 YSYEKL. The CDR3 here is CASSQGQGKETQYF. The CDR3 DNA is TGCGCCAGCAGCCAAGGGCAGGGGAAAGAGACCCAGTACTTC.

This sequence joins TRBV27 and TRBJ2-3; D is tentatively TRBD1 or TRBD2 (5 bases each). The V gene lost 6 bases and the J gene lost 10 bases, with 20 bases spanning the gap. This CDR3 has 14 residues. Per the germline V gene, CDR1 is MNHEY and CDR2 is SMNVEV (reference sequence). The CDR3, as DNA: TGTGCCAGCAGCCTCGGGACGACCCCCGGGGCGCAGTATTTT. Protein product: CASSLGTTPGAQYF.

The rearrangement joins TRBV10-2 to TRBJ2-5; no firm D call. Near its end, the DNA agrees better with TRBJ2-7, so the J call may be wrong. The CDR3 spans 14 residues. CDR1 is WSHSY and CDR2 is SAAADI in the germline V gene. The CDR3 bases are TGCGCCACAAATACCCTGAGGCATGGGTACGAGCAGTACTTC. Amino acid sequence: CATNTLRHGYEQYF.

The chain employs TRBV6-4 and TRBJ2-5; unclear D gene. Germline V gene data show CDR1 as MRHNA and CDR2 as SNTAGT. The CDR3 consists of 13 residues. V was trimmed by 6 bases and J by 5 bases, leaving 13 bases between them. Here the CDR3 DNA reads TGTGCCAGCAGCGTCATCCTGGGGGAGACCCAGTACTTC. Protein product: CASSVILGETQYF.

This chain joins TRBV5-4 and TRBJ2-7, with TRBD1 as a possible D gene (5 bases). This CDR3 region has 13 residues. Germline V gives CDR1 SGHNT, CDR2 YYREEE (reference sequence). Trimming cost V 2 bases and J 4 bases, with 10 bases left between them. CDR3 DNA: TGTGCCAGCAGCTTAATAGGGGTATACGAGCAGTACTTC. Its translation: CASSLIGVYEQYF.

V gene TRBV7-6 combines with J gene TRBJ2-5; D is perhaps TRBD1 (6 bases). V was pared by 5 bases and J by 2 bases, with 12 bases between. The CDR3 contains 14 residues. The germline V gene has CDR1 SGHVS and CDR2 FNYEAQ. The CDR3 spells CASSGPGTQETQYF. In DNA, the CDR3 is TGTGCCAGCAGCGGCCCAGGGACACAAGAGACCCAGTACTTC.

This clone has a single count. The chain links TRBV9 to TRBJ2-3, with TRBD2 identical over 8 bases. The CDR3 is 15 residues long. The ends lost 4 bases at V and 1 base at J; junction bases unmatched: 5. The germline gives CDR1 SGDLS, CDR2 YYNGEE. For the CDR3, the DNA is TGTGCCAGCAGCCAGCAGACTAGCGGCACAGATACGCAGTATTTT. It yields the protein CASSQQTSGTDTQYF. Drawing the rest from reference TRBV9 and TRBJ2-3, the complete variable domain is DSGVTQTPKHLITATGQRVTLRCSPRSGDLSVYWYQQSLDQGLQFLIQYYNGEERAKGNILERFSAQQFPDLHSELNLSSLELGDSALYFCASSQQTSGTDTQYFGPGTRLTVL.